This T cell receptor beta chain was obtained from a study of blood T cell repertoires in COVID-19. At the level of the study: Some COVID-19 samples were acute and others convalescent; all came from the United States, Italy and Spain.

V dropped 3 bases and J dropped 0 bases, with 9 bases sitting between them. The CDR3 extends over 14 amino acids. Germline V gene lookup returns CDR1 GTSNPN and CDR2 SVGIG (reference sequence). In the original processing: Quantification of nucleated cells was approximated via reference gene primer amplification. Produced via immunoSEQ multiplex PCR; TCRdb's table is partial and in-frame only. Clone size and the V and J calls come from that table; the DNA yielded D and trimming. The data hold about 250,000 clones, with around four fifths observed a single time. The chain employs TRBV30 and TRBJ2-1; D is unclear. Sample: peripheral blood. This TCR was recovered from a man aged 45-60 years with acute or convalescent COVID-19. The chain's CDR3 is CAWSVSVSYNEQFF. CDR3 nucleotide sequence: TGTGCCTGGAGCGTTTCGGTCTCCTACAATGAGCAGTTCTTC.